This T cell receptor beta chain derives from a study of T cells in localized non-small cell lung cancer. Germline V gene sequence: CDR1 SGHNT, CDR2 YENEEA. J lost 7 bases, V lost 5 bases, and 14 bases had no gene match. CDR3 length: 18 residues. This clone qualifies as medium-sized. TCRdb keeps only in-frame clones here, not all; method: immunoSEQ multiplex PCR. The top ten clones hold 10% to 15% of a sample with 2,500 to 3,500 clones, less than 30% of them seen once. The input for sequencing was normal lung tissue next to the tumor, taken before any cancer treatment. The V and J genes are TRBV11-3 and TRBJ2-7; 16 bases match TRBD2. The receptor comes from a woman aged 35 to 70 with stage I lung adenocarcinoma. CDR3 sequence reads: CASSPGTSGRAWFEEQYF. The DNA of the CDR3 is TGTGCCAGCAGCCCCGGGACTAGCGGGAGGGCCTGGTTTGAGGAGCAGTACTTC.